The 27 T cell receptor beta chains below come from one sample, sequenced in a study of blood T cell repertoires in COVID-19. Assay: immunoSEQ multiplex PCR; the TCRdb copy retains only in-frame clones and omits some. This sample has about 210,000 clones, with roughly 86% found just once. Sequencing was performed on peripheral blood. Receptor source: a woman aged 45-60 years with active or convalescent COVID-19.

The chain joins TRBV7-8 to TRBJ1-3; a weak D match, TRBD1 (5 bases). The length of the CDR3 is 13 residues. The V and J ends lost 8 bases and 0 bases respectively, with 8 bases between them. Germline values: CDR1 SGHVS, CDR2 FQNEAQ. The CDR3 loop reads CASQGVSGNTIYF. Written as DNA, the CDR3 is TGTGCCAGCCAGGGTGTCTCTGGAAACACCATATATTTT.

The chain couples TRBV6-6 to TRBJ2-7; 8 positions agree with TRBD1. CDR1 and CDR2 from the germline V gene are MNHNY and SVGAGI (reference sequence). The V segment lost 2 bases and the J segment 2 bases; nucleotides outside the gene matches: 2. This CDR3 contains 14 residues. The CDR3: CASSYRDRTYEQYV. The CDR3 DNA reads TGTGCCAGCAGTTACCGGGACAGGACCTACGAGCAGTACGTC.

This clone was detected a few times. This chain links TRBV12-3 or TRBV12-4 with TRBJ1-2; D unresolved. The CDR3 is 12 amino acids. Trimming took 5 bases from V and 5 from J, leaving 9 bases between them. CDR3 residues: CASSGLGYGYTF. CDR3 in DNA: TGTGCCAGCAGTGGACTGGGGTATGGCTACACCTTC.

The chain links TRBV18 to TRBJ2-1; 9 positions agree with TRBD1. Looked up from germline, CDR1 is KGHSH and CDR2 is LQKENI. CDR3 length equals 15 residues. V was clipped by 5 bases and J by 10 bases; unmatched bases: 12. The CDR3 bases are TGTGCCAGCTCATCCGAAGGGGACAGGGTTCCAGAGCAGTTCTTC. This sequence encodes CASSSEGDRVPEQFF. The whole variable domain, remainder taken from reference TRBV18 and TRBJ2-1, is NAGVMQNPRHLVRRRGQEARLRCSPMKGHSHVYWYRQLPEEGLKFMVYLQKENIIDESGMPKERFSAEFPKEGPSILRIQQVVRGDSAAYFCASSSEGDRVPEQFFGPGTRLTVL.

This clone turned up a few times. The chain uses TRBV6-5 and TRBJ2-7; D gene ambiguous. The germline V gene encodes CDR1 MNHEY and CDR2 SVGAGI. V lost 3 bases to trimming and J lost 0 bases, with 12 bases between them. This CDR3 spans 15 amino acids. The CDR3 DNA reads TGTGCCAGCAGTTATAGACTGGAAGGCTCCTACGAGCAGTACTTC. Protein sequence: CASSYRLEGSYEQYF.

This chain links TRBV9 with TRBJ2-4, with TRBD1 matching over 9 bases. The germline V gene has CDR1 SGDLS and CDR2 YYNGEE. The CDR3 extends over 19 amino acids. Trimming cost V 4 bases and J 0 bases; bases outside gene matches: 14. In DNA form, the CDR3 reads TGTGCCAGCAGCCCATGGGGACAGGGCGGTGTCCTAGCCAAAAACATTCAGTACTTC. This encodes CASSPWGQGGVLAKNIQYF.

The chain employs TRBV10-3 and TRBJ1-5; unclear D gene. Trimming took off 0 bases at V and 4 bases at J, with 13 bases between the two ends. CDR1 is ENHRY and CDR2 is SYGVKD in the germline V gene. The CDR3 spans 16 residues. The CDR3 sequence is CAISESRGNGNQPQHF. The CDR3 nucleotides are TGTGCCATCAGTGAGTCAAGAGGCAACGGGAATCAGCCCCAGCATTTT.

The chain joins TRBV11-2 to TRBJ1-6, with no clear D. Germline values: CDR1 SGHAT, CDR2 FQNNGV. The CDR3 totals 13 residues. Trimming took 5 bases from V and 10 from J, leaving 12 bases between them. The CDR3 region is CASSPGGISPLHF. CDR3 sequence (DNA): TGTGCCAGCAGCCCCGGTGGTATATCACCCCTCCACTTT.

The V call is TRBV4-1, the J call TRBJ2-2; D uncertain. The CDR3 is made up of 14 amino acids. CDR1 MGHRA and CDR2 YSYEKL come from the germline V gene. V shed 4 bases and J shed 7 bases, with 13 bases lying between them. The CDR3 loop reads CASSPPPRSGELFF. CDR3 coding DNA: TGCGCCAGCAGCCCCCCCCCACGGAGCGGGGAGCTGTTTTTT.

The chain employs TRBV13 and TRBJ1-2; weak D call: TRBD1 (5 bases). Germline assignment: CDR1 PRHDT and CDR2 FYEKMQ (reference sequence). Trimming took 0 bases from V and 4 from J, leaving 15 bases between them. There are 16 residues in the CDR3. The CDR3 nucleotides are TGTGCCAGCAGCTTAGGGTCACCTGGACACTTCTATGGCTACACCTTC. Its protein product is CASSLGSPGHFYGYTF.

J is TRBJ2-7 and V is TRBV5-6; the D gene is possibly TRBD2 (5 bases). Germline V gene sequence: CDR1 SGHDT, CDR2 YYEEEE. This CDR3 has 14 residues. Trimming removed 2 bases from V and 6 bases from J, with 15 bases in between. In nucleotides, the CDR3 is TGTGCCAGCAGCTTTTACGGGGTGTCGGGCGAGCAGTACGTC. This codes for CASSFYGVSGEQYV.

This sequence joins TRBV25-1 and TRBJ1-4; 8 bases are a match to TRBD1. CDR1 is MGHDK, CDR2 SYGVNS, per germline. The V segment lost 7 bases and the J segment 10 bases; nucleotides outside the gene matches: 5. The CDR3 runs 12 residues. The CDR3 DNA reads TGTGCCAGCACCGGAACAGGGGGAAAACTGTTTTTT. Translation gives CASTGTGGKLFF.

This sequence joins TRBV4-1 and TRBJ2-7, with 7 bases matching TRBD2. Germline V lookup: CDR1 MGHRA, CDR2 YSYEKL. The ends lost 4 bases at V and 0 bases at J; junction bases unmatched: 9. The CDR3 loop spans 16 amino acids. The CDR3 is CASSRQVTSDSYEQYF. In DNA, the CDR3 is TGCGCCAGCAGCCGACAAGTTACTAGCGACTCCTACGAGCAGTACTTC.

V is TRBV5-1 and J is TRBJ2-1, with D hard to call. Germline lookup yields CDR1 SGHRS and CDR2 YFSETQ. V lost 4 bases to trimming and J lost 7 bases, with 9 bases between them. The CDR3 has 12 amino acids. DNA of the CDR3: TGCGCCAGCAGCCCACGAACTAATGAGCAGTTCTTC. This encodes CASSPRTNEQFF. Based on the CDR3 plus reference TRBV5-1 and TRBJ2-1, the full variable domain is KAGVTQTPRYLIKTRGQQVTLSCSPISGHRSVSWYQQTPGQGLQFLFEYFSETQRNKGNFPGRFSGRQFSNSRSEMNVSTLELGDSALYLCASSPRTNEQFFGPGTRLTVL.

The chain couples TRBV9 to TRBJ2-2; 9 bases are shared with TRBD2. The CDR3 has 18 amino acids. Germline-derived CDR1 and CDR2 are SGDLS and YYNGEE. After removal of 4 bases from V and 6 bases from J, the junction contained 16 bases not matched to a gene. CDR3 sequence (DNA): TGTGCCAGCAGCCCCCGCGGGAGGGGACTAGCTGGGGCCGGGGAGCTGTTTTTT. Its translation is CASSPRGRGLAGAGELFF.

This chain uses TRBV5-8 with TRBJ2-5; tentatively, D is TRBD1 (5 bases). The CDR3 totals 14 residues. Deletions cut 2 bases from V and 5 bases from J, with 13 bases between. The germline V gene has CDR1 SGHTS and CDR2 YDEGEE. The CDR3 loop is CASSLEGVRETQYF. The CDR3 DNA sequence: TGTGCCAGCAGCTTAGAAGGGGTTAGGGAGACCCAGTACTTC.

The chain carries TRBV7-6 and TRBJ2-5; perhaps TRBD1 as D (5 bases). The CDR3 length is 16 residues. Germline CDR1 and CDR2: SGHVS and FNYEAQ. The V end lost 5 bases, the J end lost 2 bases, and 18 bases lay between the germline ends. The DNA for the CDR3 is TGTGCCAGCAGCCCCAAGGGGCCAAGCCCACAAGAGACCCAGTACTTC. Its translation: CASSPKGPSPQETQYF.

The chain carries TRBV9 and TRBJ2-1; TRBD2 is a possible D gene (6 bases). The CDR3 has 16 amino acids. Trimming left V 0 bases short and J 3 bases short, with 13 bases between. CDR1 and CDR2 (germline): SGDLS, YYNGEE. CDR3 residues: CASSVGPGENYNEQFF. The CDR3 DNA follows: TGTGCCAGCAGCGTAGGGCCGGGAGAAAACTACAATGAGCAGTTCTTC.

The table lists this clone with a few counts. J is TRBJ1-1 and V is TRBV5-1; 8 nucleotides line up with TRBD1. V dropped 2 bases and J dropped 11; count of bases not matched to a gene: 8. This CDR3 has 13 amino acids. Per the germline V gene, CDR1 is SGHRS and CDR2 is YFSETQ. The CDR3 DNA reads TGCGCCAGCAGCTTCGAGACAGGGGAGGTGGCTTTCTTT. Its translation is CASSFETGEVAFF.

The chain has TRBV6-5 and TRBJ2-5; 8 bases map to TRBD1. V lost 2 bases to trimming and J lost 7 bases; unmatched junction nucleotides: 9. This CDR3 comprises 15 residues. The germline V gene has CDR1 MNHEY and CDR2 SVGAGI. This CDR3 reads CASSYLMDREATQYF. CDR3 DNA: TGTGCCAGCAGTTACCTAATGGACAGGGAGGCGACCCAGTACTTC.

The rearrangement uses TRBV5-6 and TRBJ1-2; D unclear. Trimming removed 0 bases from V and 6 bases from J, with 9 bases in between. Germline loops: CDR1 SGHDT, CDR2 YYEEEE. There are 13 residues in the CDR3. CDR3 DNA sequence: TGTGCCAGCAGCTTGGCCGACATCGATGGCTACACCTTC. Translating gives CASSLADIDGYTF.

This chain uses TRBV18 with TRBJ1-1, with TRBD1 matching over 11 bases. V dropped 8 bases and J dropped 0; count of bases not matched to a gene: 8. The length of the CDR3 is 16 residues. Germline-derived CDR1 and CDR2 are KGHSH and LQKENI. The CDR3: CASQSGQGGMNTEAFF. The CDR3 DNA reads TGTGCCAGCCAGTCGGGACAGGGGGGTATGAACACTGAAGCTTTCTTT.

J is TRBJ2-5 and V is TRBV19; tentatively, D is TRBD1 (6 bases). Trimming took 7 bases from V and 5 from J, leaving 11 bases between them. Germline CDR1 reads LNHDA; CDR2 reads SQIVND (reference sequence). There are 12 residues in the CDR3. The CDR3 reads CASMGTGETQYF. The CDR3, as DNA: TGTGCCAGTATGGGTACAGGGGAGACCCAGTACTTC.

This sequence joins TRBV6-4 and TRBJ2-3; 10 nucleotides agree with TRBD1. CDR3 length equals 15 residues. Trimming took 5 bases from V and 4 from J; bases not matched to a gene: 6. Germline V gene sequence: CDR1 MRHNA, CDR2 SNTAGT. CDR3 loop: CASSRGGTGADTQYF. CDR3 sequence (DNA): TGTGCCAGCAGTCGCGGAGGGACAGGGGCAGATACGCAGTATTTT.

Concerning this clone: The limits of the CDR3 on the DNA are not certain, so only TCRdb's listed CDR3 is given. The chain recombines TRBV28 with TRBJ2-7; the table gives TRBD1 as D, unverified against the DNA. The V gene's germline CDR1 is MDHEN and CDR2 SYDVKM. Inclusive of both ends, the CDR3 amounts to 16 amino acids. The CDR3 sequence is CASSTSTGGMGYEQYV.

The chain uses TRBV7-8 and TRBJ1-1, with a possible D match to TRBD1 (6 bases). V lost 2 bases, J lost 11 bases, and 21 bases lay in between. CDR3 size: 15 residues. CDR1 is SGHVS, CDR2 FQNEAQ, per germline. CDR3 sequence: CASSLHHRETGGAFF. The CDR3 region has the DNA TGTGCCAGCAGCTTACACCACAGGGAGACTGGGGGCGCTTTCTTT.

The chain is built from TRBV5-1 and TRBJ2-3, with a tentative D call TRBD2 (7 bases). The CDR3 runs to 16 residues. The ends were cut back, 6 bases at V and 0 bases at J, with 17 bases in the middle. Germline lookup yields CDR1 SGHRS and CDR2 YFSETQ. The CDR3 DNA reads TGCGCCAGCACCCGGGGGCGGGGGACTAGCACAGATACGCAGTATTTT. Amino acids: CASTRGRGTSTDTQYF.